These T cell receptor beta chains were read from a single sample in a study of beta chain features in type 1 diabetes. Only in-frame clones appear in the TCRdb table, and some are missing; sequencing was by immunoSEQ multiplex PCR. This table has around 500,000 clones, around 10% appearing once. The specimen sequenced was naive CD4+ T cells from blood. All receptors come from a woman between 18 and 29 years old in good health. Each CDR3 is given with its conserved first and last residue. Each record gives: clone size, D gene, J gene, V gene, CDR3 protein, CDR3 DNA. The D gene is left open where the match is weak. A clone size is listed for some rows: how often the clone was seen (once, few, many), or a class if it is expanded.

NA TRBD1 TRBJ2-5 TRBV14 CASSQNRGSQETQYF TGTGCCAGCAGCCAAAACAGGGGGTCGCAAGAGACCCAGTACTTC
NA NA TRBJ2-7 TRBV30 CAWSIQGGYEQYF TGTGCCTGGAGTATCCAGGGGGGGTACGAGCAGTACTTC
NA TRBD1 TRBJ1-5 TRBV2 CASSQGVSNQPQHF TGTGCCAGCAGTCAGGGGGTTAGCAATCAGCCCCAGCATTTT
few NA TRBJ2-7 TRBV7-8 CASSTGRGKNYEQYF TGTGCCAGCAGCACCGGGAGAGGGAAGAACTACGAGCAGTACTTC
few NA TRBJ2-4 TRBV15 CATSRDPTGSAKNIQYF TGTGCCACCAGCAGAGATCCAACAGGGTCAGCCAAAAACATTCAGTACTTC
few NA TRBJ1-1 TRBV14 CASSQDWAAEAFF TGTGCCAGCAGCCAAGATTGGGCAGCTGAAGCTTTCTTT
NA TRBD1 TRBJ1-2 TRBV7-9 CASSRGQGVGGYTF TGTGCCAGCAGCCGGGGACAGGGGGTCGGTGGCTACACCTTC
NA NA TRBJ2-7 TRBV10-3 CAISETAYEQYF TGTGCCATCAGTGAGACGGCCTACGAGCAGTACTTC
few TRBD1 TRBJ1-5 TRBV30 CAWTQGDITGPQHF TGTGCCTGGACCCAGGGGGACATCACAGGGCCCCAGCATTTT
NA TRBD2 TRBJ2-7 TRBV5-1 CASRSGTSGSLSYEQYF TGCGCCAGCAGATCCGGGACTAGCGGGAGCCTCTCCTACGAGCAGTACTTC
NA NA TRBJ1-2 TRBV7-2 CASSRHDYGYTF TGTGCCAGCAGCAGACACGACTATGGCTACACCTTC
NA NA TRBJ2-7 TRBV27 CASSYLGQGGYEQYF TGTGCCAGCAGTTACCTCGGACAGGGAGGGTACGAGCAGTACTTC
NA NA TRBJ2-3 TRBV15 CATSNRLPHRGDTQYF TGTGCCACCAGCAACCGACTCCCGCATAGGGGAGATACGCAGTATTTT
NA NA TRBJ2-5 TRBV5-6 CASSLVGPQETQYF TGTGCCAGCAGCTTGGTAGGACCGCAAGAGACCCAGTACTTC
few NA TRBJ1-2 TRBV30 CAWSRQANYGYTF TGTGCCTGGAGCCGACAGGCTAACTATGGCTACACCTTC
NA NA TRBJ2-5 TRBV5-1 CASSGSGRDQETQYF TGCGCCAGCAGCGGTTCGGGACGGGACCAAGAGACCCAGTACTTC
once TRBD1 TRBJ2-2 TRBV4-2 CASSHAGTGNTGELFF TGTGCCAGCAGCCACGCCGGGACAGGGAATACCGGGGAGCTGTTTTTT
few NA TRBJ2-5 TRBV5-1 CASSLVSGYRQETQYF TGCGCCAGCAGCTTGGTTTCAGGGTACCGCCAAGAGACCCAGTACTTC
NA NA TRBJ1-3 TRBV7-2 CASSLDRGNTIYF TGTGCCAGCAGCTTAGACAGGGGAAACACCATATATTTT
NA NA TRBJ1-5 TRBV9 CASSVGQGKPQHF TGTGCCAGCAGCGTAGGCCAGGGGAAGCCCCAGCATTTT
NA TRBD1 TRBJ2-5 TRBV18 CASSLMGQGTSETQYF TGTGCCAGCTCACTTATGGGACAGGGGACGTCGGAGACCCAGTACTTC
few TRBD1 TRBJ2-5 TRBV29-1 CSVTDRGTGLETQYF TGCAGCGTTACCGACCGGGGGACAGGTCTTGAGACCCAGTACTTC
NA TRBD1 TRBJ2-3 TRBV7-3 CASSLSGRQGRVTDTQYF TGTGCCAGCAGCTTAAGTGGGCGACAGGGAAGGGTCACAGATACGCAGTATTTT
NA NA TRBJ2-5 TRBV7-2 CASSLKQGSHATQYF TGTGCCAGCAGCTTAAAACAGGGATCGCACGCGACCCAGTACTTC
NA TRBD1 TRBJ1-4 TRBV7-9 CATAQGAHSEKLFF TGTGCCACCGCCCAGGGGGCGCATAGTGAAAAACTGTTTTTT
NA NA TRBJ2-1 TRBV5-1 CASSLASSSYNEQFF TGCGCCAGCAGCTTAGCGTCAAGCTCCTACAATGAGCAGTTCTTC
NA TRBD1 TRBJ1-2 TRBV29-1 CSGTGGHGYTF TGCAGCGGGACAGGGGGACATGGCTACACCTTC
once NA TRBJ1-5 TRBV7-9 CASSSGGGQPQHF TGTGCCAGCAGCTCGGGAGGCGGTCAGCCCCAGCATTTT
NA NA TRBJ2-1 TRBV2 CASSSILRRYGEQFF TGTGCCAGCAGTTCCATCCTACGTCGGTATGGTGAGCAGTTCTTC
few NA TRBJ2-5 TRBV29-1 CSGDRIKETQYF TGCAGCGGAGACAGGATTAAAGAGACCCAGTACTTC
few NA TRBJ2-5 TRBV10-3 CAISESSREETQYF TGTGCCATCAGTGAGTCTTCCAGGGAAGAGACCCAGTACTTC
few NA TRBJ1-2 TRBV2 CASSYIENYGYTF TGTGCCAGCAGTTACATAGAGAACTATGGCTACACCTTC
NA TRBD2 TRBJ2-7 TRBV7-9 CASSPNKREGEQYF TGTGCCAGCAGCCCAAATAAGCGGGAGGGCGAGCAGTACTTC
NA NA TRBJ1-1 TRBV4-1 CASSHTIRDTEAFF TGCGCCAGCAGCCACACGATAAGGGACACTGAAGCTTTCTTT
NA TRBD2 TRBJ2-7 TRBV5-1 CASSPSDSSGSYEQYF TGCGCCAGCAGCCCTTCTGATTCTAGCGGCTCCTACGAGCAGTACTTC
NA NA TRBJ1-4 TRBV30 CAFQTGGDEKLFF TGTGCCTTTCAGACAGGAGGGGATGAAAAACTGTTTTTT
few NA TRBJ1-2 TRBV9 CASSVAGYFGYTF TGTGCCAGCAGCGTCGCGGGGTATTTCGGCTACACCTTC
few NA TRBJ2-7 TRBV30 CAWSGQGKYF TGTGCCTGGAGTGGTCAGGGAAAGTACTTC
few NA TRBJ1-1 TRBV18 CASSPRGNTEAFF TGTGCCAGCTCACCACGCGGGAACACTGAAGCTTTCTTT
NA NA TRBJ1-2 TRBV18 CASSGDGDGYTF TGTGCCAGCTCCGGGGACGGAGATGGCTACACCTTC
NA NA TRBJ2-3 TRBV4-1 CASSQEKRSRTDTQYF TGCGCCAGCAGCCAAGAGAAGCGGTCTCGCACAGATACGCAGTATTTT